A single sample is the source of the 15 T cell receptor beta chains below, sequenced in a study of blood T cell repertoires in COVID-19 (dated by TCRdb to about 2020). Library preparation was by the immunoSEQ multiplex PCR assay. The immuneACCESS repertoire file appears here via TCRdb, limited to in-frame rearrangements. These files lack a portion of the clones; in checked studies, under half of the deficit traces to unresolved V genes, and the cause of the others is not known. In all, the sample holds tens of thousands of clones, and 70% to 90% of those were seen once. 7% to 9% of the sample is taken by the ten largest. Sequenced material: peripheral blood. The receptors derive from a man between 60 and 75 years old with COVID-19, enrolled during active disease.

V gene TRBV27 combines with J gene TRBJ2-7, with D tentatively TRBD1 (5 bases). The CDR3 has 14 amino acids. Germline values: CDR1 MNHEY, CDR2 SMNVEV (reference sequence). The V gene lost 7 bases and the J gene lost 5 bases, with 18 bases spanning the gap. CDR3 coding DNA: TGTGCCAGCACCCCGATTGGGGCCGAGGACGAGCAGTACTTC. It codes for CASTPIGAEDEQYF.

This rearrangement joins TRBV3-1 (or the pseudogene TRBV3-2) to TRBJ1-3, with D uncertain. Trimming stripped 6 bases from V and 4 bases from J, with 4 bases between. In germline, CDR1 is LGHDT, CDR2 YNNKEL (reference sequence). CDR3 length: 11 amino acids. Here the CDR3 DNA reads TGTGCCAGCAGTCTAGGAAACACCATATATTTT. It is translated as CASSLGNTIYF.

The V call is TRBV6-5, the J call TRBJ1-2; TRBD1 matches 8 bases. This CDR3 is 14 amino acids long. Germline V gene lookup returns CDR1 MNHEY and CDR2 SVGAGI. V was pared by 6 bases and J by 1 base, with 4 bases of the junction left unmatched. For the CDR3, the DNA is TGTGCCAGCAGCAGACAGGGGCATAACTATGGCTACACCTTC. Protein: CASSRQGHNYGYTF.

In its sample, this clone was seen once. The CDR3 region has the DNA TGTGCCAGCATGGGGACAGGGCTAAATGAAAAACTGTTTTTT. Protein product: CASMGTGLNEKLFF. The chain links TRBV6-6 to TRBJ1-4; 9 bases map to TRBD1. This CDR3 is built from 14 residues. Per germline, CDR1 MNHNY and CDR2 SVGAGI (reference sequence). V gave up 7 bases and J gave up 5 bases; unmatched junction bases: 5.

The chain couples TRBV5-4 to TRBJ2-1; 11 nucleotides agree with TRBD2. V dropped 3 bases and J dropped 2; count of bases not matched to a gene: 4. CDR3 length: 16 residues. Per germline, CDR1 SGHNT and CDR2 YYREEE (reference sequence). The CDR3 sequence: CASSSTSGSTYNEQFF. DNA for the CDR3: TGTGCCAGCAGCTCAACTAGCGGGAGTACCTACAATGAGCAGTTCTTC.

V is TRBV18 and J is TRBJ2-7; 9 positions match TRBD1. After removal of 6 bases from V and 0 bases from J, the junction contained 6 bases not matched to a gene. The germline CDR1 and CDR2 sequences are KGHSH and LQKENI. CDR3 length: 15 residues. The CDR3 bases are TGTGCCAGCTCCCCCAGGACAGGGGTCTCCTACGAGCAGTACTTC. This codes for CASSPRTGVSYEQYF.

V usage is TRBV19 and J usage is TRBJ2-7, with D possibly TRBD1 on 7 matching bases. Germline CDR1 and CDR2: LNHDA and SQIVND (reference sequence). The CDR3 sequence is 14 residues long. V gave up 7 bases and J gave up 1 base, with 14 bases separating them. This chain's CDR3 is CASTPTGRSYEQYF. The DNA of the CDR3 is TGTGCCAGTACCCCGACAGGGAGGTCCTACGAGCAGTACTTC.

J is TRBJ2-5 and V is TRBV28; 10 bases are a match to TRBD2. Germline CDR1 reads MDHEN; CDR2 reads SYDVKM. J lost 3 bases, V lost 3 bases, and 4 bases had no gene match. The CDR3 has 15 residues. CDR3 nucleotides: TGTGCCAGCAGTTTTCTAGCGGGAGTGGAAGAGACCCAGTACTTC. Its protein is CASSFLAGVEETQYF.

The genes are TRBV27 and TRBJ2-2, with D possibly TRBD1 on 6 matching bases. The CDR3 has 13 residues. Germline loops: CDR1 MNHEY, CDR2 SMNVEV (reference sequence). V lost 5 bases, J lost 8 bases, and 12 bases lay in between. Written as DNA, the CDR3 is TGTGCCAGCAGTGCTCAGAGGGGGGGGGAGCTGTTTTTT. Amino acids: CASSAQRGGELFF.

The chain couples TRBV6-5 to TRBJ1-4; no reliable D call. The CDR3 consists of 13 residues. Per germline, CDR1 MNHEY and CDR2 SVGAGI. V was trimmed by 6 bases and J by 8 bases, leaving 13 bases between them. CDR3 bases: TGTGCCAGCAGAGTAACCGAGGGCGAAAAACTGTTTTTT. Protein: CASRVTEGEKLFF.

This chain uses TRBV19 with TRBJ1-5; 7 nucleotides agree with TRBD1. From germline, CDR1 is LNHDA and CDR2 SQIVND (reference sequence). Trimming cost V 4 bases and J 1 base; bases outside gene matches: 4. This CDR3 has 15 residues. Here the CDR3 reads CASSRDRLSNQPQHF. CDR3 DNA sequence: TGTGCCAGTAGTAGGGACAGATTGAGCAATCAGCCCCAGCATTTT.

The gene calls are TRBV11-3 and TRBJ2-7, with TRBD1 as a possible D gene (5 bases). This CDR3 has 14 amino acids. Between the trimmed V and J ends, which lost 4 bases and 5 bases, there was a span of 15 bases. Germline loops: CDR1 SGHNT, CDR2 YENEEA. DNA of the CDR3: TGTGCCAGCAGCTCGCGGACGGTCAGGGACGAGCAGTACTTC. Amino acids: CASSSRTVRDEQYF.

V gene TRBV28 combines with J gene TRBJ2-1, with 9 nucleotides matching TRBD1. V lost 5 bases, J lost 9 bases, and 5 bases stayed unmatched. CDR1 is MDHEN, CDR2 SYDVKM, per germline. The CDR3 covers 13 residues. CDR3 in DNA: TGTGCCAGCAGTACGGGACAGGGACCTGAGCAGTTCTTC. It translates to CASSTGQGPEQFF.

The chain has TRBV27 and TRBJ1-5; D is undetermined. The germline CDR1 and CDR2 sequences are MNHEY and SMNVEV (reference sequence). V dropped 2 bases and J dropped 1 base, with 6 bases sitting between them. CDR3 size: 14 residues. The DNA for the CDR3 is TGTGCCAGCAGTTTAATCGGGAGCAATCAGCCCCAGCATTTT. Protein product: CASSLIGSNQPQHF.

This clone has just a few counts. This chain uses TRBV6-6 with TRBJ2-2; a weak D match, TRBD1 (5 bases). This CDR3 has 15 amino acids. CDR1 and CDR2 (germline): MNHNY, SVGAGI (reference sequence). The V gene lost 8 bases and the J gene lost 5 bases, with 18 bases spanning the gap. CDR3 region: CASGDRIQDTGELFF. CDR3 DNA: TGTGCCAGCGGCGACCGTATACAGGATACCGGGGAGCTGTTTTTT.